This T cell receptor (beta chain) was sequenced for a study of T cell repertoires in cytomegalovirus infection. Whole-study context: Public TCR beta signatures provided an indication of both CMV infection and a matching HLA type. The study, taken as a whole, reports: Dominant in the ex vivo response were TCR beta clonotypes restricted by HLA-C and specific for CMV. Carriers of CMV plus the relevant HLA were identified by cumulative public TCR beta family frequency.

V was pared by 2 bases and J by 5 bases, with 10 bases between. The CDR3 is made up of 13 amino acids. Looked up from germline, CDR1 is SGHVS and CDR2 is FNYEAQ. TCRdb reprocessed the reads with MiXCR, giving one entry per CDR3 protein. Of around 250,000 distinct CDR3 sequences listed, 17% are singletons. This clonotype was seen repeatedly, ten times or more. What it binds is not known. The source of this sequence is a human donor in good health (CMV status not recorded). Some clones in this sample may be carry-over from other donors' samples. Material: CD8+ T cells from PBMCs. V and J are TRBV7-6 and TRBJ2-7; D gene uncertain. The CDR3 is CASSLSWGNEQYF. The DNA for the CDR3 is TGTGCCAGCAGCTTAAGTTGGGGTAACGAGCAGTACTTC.